This T cell receptor beta chain was identified during a study of T cells in Graves' hyperthyroidism and ophthalmopathy. Study results and limitations: Ophthalmopathy was separated from stable hyperthyroidism by a 13 V-J model.

The source material, RNA transcripts, was used to amplify TCR beta CDR3 regions. First-round RT-PCR targeting the TCR CDR3 was performed with the HTBI primer set. One entry per CDR3 protein, called by TCRdb with MiXCR from the multiplex PCR reads. The sample has approximately 610,000 distinct CDR3 sequences, under 15% seen once. In this sample, this clonotype turned up many times. As yet, its antigen is unknown. V was pared by 7 bases and J by 5 bases, with 7 bases of the junction left unmatched. This CDR3 has 13 residues. Germline assignment: CDR1 MDHEN and CDR2 SYDVKM. This TCR derives from a woman aged 40 to 55 with Graves' ophthalmopathy. The J gene is TRBJ2-5, the V gene TRBV28; 7 positions match TRBD2. Sequencing was performed on blood. The CDR3 DNA sequence: TGTGCCAGCACCCAGGCGGGGGAGGAGACCCAGTACTTC. It codes for CASTQAGEETQYF.